The entry below gives a single T cell receptor (beta chain) sequence along with its context. The antigen is not known. UMIs and sample barcodes were carried by the TCR alpha and TCR beta cDNA libraries that 5'RACE produced using constant-segment primers. TCRdb passed the 5' RACE reads through MiXCR, listing each CDR3 protein once. Of some 57,000 distinct CDR3 sequences in the sample, 12% were seen once. This sample was taken from a study of T-cell memory formation after mild COVID-19. About the research overall: For the most part, TCR clusters were specific to one donor. Notes on the study in general: Pre-infection memory carried some responding clones, suggesting that cross-reactive memory joined.

The germline V and J ends were trimmed by 5 bases and 7 bases, with 7 bases remaining between them. The V gene's germline CDR1 is SGHAT and CDR2 FQNNGV. The CDR3 length is 11 residues. The V call is TRBV11-2, the J call TRBJ2-3, with no clear D. The receptor was isolated from a man between 18 and 29 years old who had mild COVID-19 (a few samples of this study predate the infection). Cell type and time point are not known. Sample: PBMCs or a T cell subset sorted from them (not recorded which). In DNA, the CDR3 is TGTGCCAGCAGCCCATCTTATACGCAGTATTTT. Translated, it gives CASSPSYTQYF.